This entry is about one T cell receptor beta chain. Its matching antigen is unknown. This specimen comes from a study of T cells in tuberculosis. Overall study: This South African cohort compared adolescents with or without latent tuberculosis against adults with active tuberculosis. Study results and caveats: Active tuberculosis patients had shorter CDR3-alpha; the beta difference was nonsignificant.

Germline V lookup: CDR1 MNHNY, CDR2 SVGAGI (reference sequence). The ends lost 8 bases at V and 5 bases at J; junction bases unmatched: 13. The CDR3 is 15 amino acids. Here immunoSEQ multiplex PCR was the method, and the copy in TCRdb shows in-frame clones only, minus some. The data show under 40,000 clones, with roughly 90% seen just once and 2% to 2.5% held by the top ten. The clonotype comes from a donor aged 10 to 29 with latent tuberculosis or without tuberculosis infection. The chain uses TRBV6-6 and TRBJ2-5; TRBD2 aligns across 8 bases. The sample comprised PBMCs. This chain's CDR3 is CASSGASGPQETQYF. DNA of the CDR3: TGTGCCAGCTCCGGGGCTAGCGGGCCCCAGGAGACCCAGTACTTC.